The rows below give T cell receptor beta chains drawn from one sample of a study of cytomegalovirus exposure and HLA in healthy donors. Data came from immunoSEQ multiplex PCR; TCRdb stores just in-frame clones and leaves some out. The data hold about 120,000 clones, with more than 65% observed a single time. The sample taken for sequencing was PBMCs. The source of these receptors is a man between 18 and 35 years old in good health and CMV-seropositive. Both conserved end residues are part of each CDR3. The D gene is left open where the match is weak. Not all rows give a size; the values are once, few, many and, for expanded clones, a class.

J gene: TRBJ2-3; clone size: -; V gene: TRBV19; D gene: -; CDR3 protein: CASSIQNSGASTDTQYF; CDR3 DNA: TGTGCCAGTAGTATCCAGAATAGCGGAGCTAGCACAGATACGCAGTATTTT
J gene: TRBJ1-2; clone size: -; V gene: TRBV6-5; D gene: TRBD1; CDR3 protein: CASSGQDPNYGYTF; CDR3 DNA: TGTGCCAGCAGTGGACAGGACCCCAACTATGGCTACACCTTC
J gene: TRBJ1-4; clone size: -; V gene: TRBV6-5; D gene: TRBD1; CDR3 protein: CASSDRGLEKLFF; CDR3 DNA: TGTGCCAGCAGTGACAGGGGGCTTGAAAAACTGTTTTTT
J gene: TRBJ2-3; clone size: -; V gene: TRBV4-1; D gene: -; CDR3 protein: CASSQYTDTQYF; CDR3 DNA: TGCGCCAGCAGCCAGTACACAGATACGCAGTATTTT
J gene: TRBJ1-6; clone size: -; V gene: TRBV27; D gene: -; CDR3 protein: CASSFRQPGSPLHF; CDR3 DNA: TGTGCCAGCAGTTTTCGACAGCCCGGTTCACCCCTCCACTTT
J gene: TRBJ2-3; clone size: few; V gene: TRBV10-1; D gene: TRBD2; CDR3 protein: CASRPGLAGTDTQYF; CDR3 DNA: TGCGCCAGCAGGCCGGGACTAGCGGGCACAGATACGCAGTATTTT
J gene: TRBJ1-1; clone size: -; V gene: TRBV5-1; D gene: -; CDR3 protein: CASSRLGGTEAFF; CDR3 DNA: TGCGCCAGCAGTAGGCTGGGGGGCACTGAAGCTTTCTTT
J gene: TRBJ1-1; clone size: -; V gene: TRBV30; D gene: -; CDR3 protein: CAWTRGANTEAFF; CDR3 DNA: TGTGCCTGGACTAGGGGTGCGAACACTGAAGCTTTCTTT
J gene: TRBJ2-2; clone size: -; V gene: TRBV11-2; D gene: TRBD1; CDR3 protein: CASSLDLIGQTGRTGELFF; CDR3 DNA: TGTGCCAGCAGCTTAGATTTAATCGGGCAGACAGGGCGAACCGGGGAGCTGTTTTTT
J gene: TRBJ2-2; clone size: -; V gene: TRBV19; D gene: -; CDR3 protein: CASSIGRLRWALNTGELFF; CDR3 DNA: TGTGCCAGTAGTATAGGTCGGTTAAGGTGGGCTTTGAACACCGGGGAGCTGTTTTTT
J gene: TRBJ2-7; clone size: -; V gene: TRBV28; D gene: -; CDR3 protein: CASSLRTDEQYF; CDR3 DNA: TGTGCCAGCAGTTTGAGGACTGACGAGCAGTACTTC
J gene: TRBJ2-7; clone size: -; V gene: TRBV25-1; D gene: TRBD1; CDR3 protein: CASSEGTGVGYEQYF; CDR3 DNA: TGTGCCAGCAGTGAAGGGACAGGGGTGGGCTACGAGCAGTACTTC
J gene: TRBJ1-2; clone size: -; V gene: TRBV30; D gene: -; CDR3 protein: CAWSVRAGINYGYTF; CDR3 DNA: TGTGCCTGGAGTGTACGGGCAGGGATTAACTATGGCTACACCTTC
J gene: TRBJ2-2; clone size: -; V gene: TRBV29-1; D gene: -; CDR3 protein: CSVADTPGHYTGELFF; CDR3 DNA: TGCAGCGTAGCCGATACACCGGGACACTACACCGGGGAGCTGTTTTTT
J gene: TRBJ2-7; clone size: -; V gene: TRBV6-5; D gene: TRBD1; CDR3 protein: CASSYSGQGYHEQYF; CDR3 DNA: TGTGCCAGCAGTTACTCCGGACAGGGGTACCACGAGCAGTACTTC
J gene: TRBJ1-2; clone size: -; V gene: TRBV7-6; D gene: TRBD1; CDR3 protein: CASSVDRGGYGYTF; CDR3 DNA: TGTGCCAGCAGCGTGGACAGGGGTGGGTATGGCTACACCTTC
J gene: TRBJ1-1; clone size: -; V gene: TRBV27; D gene: TRBD1; CDR3 protein: CASSPMTGRTEAFF; CDR3 DNA: TGTGCCAGCAGTCCCATGACAGGGAGGACTGAAGCTTTCTTT
J gene: TRBJ1-1; clone size: -; V gene: TRBV7-3; D gene: -; CDR3 protein: CASSLTSRENTEAFF; CDR3 DNA: TGTGCCAGCAGCTTAACGTCCAGGGAGAACACTGAAGCTTTCTTT
J gene: TRBJ1-1; clone size: -; V gene: TRBV25-1; D gene: -; CDR3 protein: CASREHGNTEAFF; CDR3 DNA: TGTGCCAGCAGGGAACACGGGAACACTGAAGCTTTCTTT
J gene: TRBJ1-2; clone size: -; V gene: TRBV7-8; D gene: -; CDR3 protein: CASSLGQGYGYTF; CDR3 DNA: TGTGCCAGCAGCTTAGGCCAGGGCTATGGCTACACCTTC
J gene: TRBJ1-5; clone size: -; V gene: TRBV7-3; D gene: TRBD1; CDR3 protein: CASSLPGQGIPYSNQPQHF; CDR3 DNA: TGTGCCAGCAGCCTCCCGGGACAGGGTATCCCATATAGCAATCAGCCCCAGCATTTT
J gene: TRBJ2-7; clone size: -; V gene: TRBV6-1; D gene: TRBD2; CDR3 protein: CASSESWTSGYEQYF; CDR3 DNA: TGTGCCAGCAGTGAATCGTGGACTAGCGGCTACGAGCAGTACTTC
J gene: TRBJ2-6; clone size: -; V gene: TRBV6-5; D gene: -; CDR3 protein: CASRESGANGLTF; CDR3 DNA: TGTGCCAGCAGAGAGTCTGGGGCCAACGGCCTGACTTTC
J gene: TRBJ2-7; clone size: -; V gene: TRBV29-1; D gene: TRBD1; CDR3 protein: CSVGTGRYEQYF; CDR3 DNA: TGCAGCGTGGGGACAGGGCGGTACGAGCAGTACTTC
J gene: TRBJ1-1; clone size: -; V gene: TRBV5-1; D gene: TRBD1; CDR3 protein: CASSFGQGNAEAFF; CDR3 DNA: TGCGCCAGCAGTTTCGGACAGGGGAACGCTGAAGCTTTCTTT
J gene: TRBJ2-1; clone size: -; V gene: TRBV7-3; D gene: -; CDR3 protein: CASSLASSNEQFF; CDR3 DNA: TGTGCCAGCAGCTTAGCTTCTAGCAATGAGCAGTTCTTC
J gene: TRBJ2-1; clone size: -; V gene: TRBV19; D gene: -; CDR3 protein: CASSIHNNEQFF; CDR3 DNA: TGTGCCAGTAGTATCCACAACAATGAGCAGTTCTTC
J gene: TRBJ1-2; clone size: -; V gene: TRBV5-6; D gene: -; CDR3 protein: CASSHPEGYGYTF; CDR3 DNA: TGTGCCAGCAGCCATCCGGAGGGCTATGGCTACACCTTC
J gene: TRBJ2-7; clone size: -; V gene: TRBV7-7; D gene: TRBD1; CDR3 protein: CASSLGAGQEYEQYF; CDR3 DNA: TGTGCTAGCAGCTTAGGCGCCGGACAGGAATACGAGCAGTACTTC
J gene: TRBJ2-1; clone size: -; V gene: TRBV19; D gene: TRBD2; CDR3 protein: CASRGTSGSRNNEQFF; CDR3 DNA: TGTGCCAGTAGGGGGACTAGCGGGAGTAGGAACAATGAGCAGTTCTTC
J gene: TRBJ1-4; clone size: -; V gene: TRBV13; D gene: TRBD1; CDR3 protein: CASSLRQGGEKLFF; CDR3 DNA: TGTGCCAGCAGCTTAAGACAGGGGGGTGAAAAACTGTTTTTT
J gene: TRBJ2-1; clone size: few; V gene: TRBV19; D gene: TRBD2; CDR3 protein: CASSIPGTSGSYEQFF; CDR3 DNA: TGTGCCAGTAGTATCCCCGGGACTAGCGGGAGCTATGAGCAGTTCTTC
J gene: TRBJ2-5; clone size: -; V gene: TRBV6-1; D gene: -; CDR3 protein: CASSEFTVQQETQYF; CDR3 DNA: TGTGCCAGCAGTGAGTTTACAGTCCAGCAAGAGACCCAGTACTTC
J gene: TRBJ2-2; clone size: -; V gene: TRBV5-1; D gene: -; CDR3 protein: CASIPDSSSTGELFF; CDR3 DNA: TGCGCCAGCATCCCAGACTCCTCGTCCACCGGGGAGCTGTTTTTT
J gene: TRBJ1-1; clone size: -; V gene: TRBV28; D gene: -; CDR3 protein: CASSFFSEDAGNTEAFF; CDR3 DNA: TGTGCCAGCAGTTTTTTCTCAGAAGACGCAGGGAACACTGAAGCTTTCTTT
J gene: TRBJ1-5; clone size: -; V gene: TRBV19; D gene: -; CDR3 protein: CASNTGKVVGQPQHF; CDR3 DNA: TGTGCCAGTAATACGGGGAAGGTAGTTGGTCAGCCCCAGCATTTT